This T cell receptor (beta chain) was documented in a study of T cell responses to AZD1222 COVID-19 vaccine. General study findings and limits: White British people made up most donors, females outnumbered males, and clonal diversity was possibly underestimated. Samples come after the peak T cell response, not at day 14.

Note on this clone: What it binds is unknown.

This CDR3 comprises 13 residues. Germline values: CDR1 GTSNPN, CDR2 SVGIG (reference sequence). V dropped 5 bases and J dropped 6 bases, with 17 bases sitting between them. Some clones are missing from TCRdb's copy, which holds only in-frame ones; the method was immunoSEQ multiplex PCR. The profile shows more than 110,000 clones, around nine tenths of them singletons. Material: peripheral blood, obtained 28 days after the second AZD1222 dose. V is TRBV30 and J is TRBJ2-7; either TRBD1 or TRBD2 may supply D (6 bases each). The origin of this receptor is an adult who received the AZD1222 COVID-19 vaccine. The CDR3 loop is CAWAGGGTCEQYF. The CDR3 DNA reads TGTGCCTGGGCCGGAGGGGGGACCTGCGAGCAGTACTTC.